These 18 T cell receptor beta chains were sequenced from one sample in a study of cytomegalovirus exposure and HLA in healthy donors. The PCR had 60 Vbeta and 13 Jbeta primers. TCRdb's table, derived via immunoSEQ multiplex PCR, lists solely in-frame clones and lacks some. The sample consists of 130,000 or so clones, roughly four fifths of them appearing once. Input material: PBMCs. Source of these receptors: a woman in her fifties or sixties in good health and CMV-seronegative.

The rearrangement links TRBV11-3 to TRBJ2-7; D is undetermined. This CDR3 has 16 residues. Trimming took off 2 bases at V and 2 bases at J, with 16 bases between the two ends. Germline V gene data show CDR1 as SGHNT and CDR2 as YENEEA. The CDR3 nucleotides are TGTGCCAGCAGCTTATCCTCGAGTACTTTCCCCTACGAGCAGTACTTC. It yields the protein CASSLSSSTFPYEQYF.

This clone was counted between two and nine times. The genes are TRBV6-6 and TRBJ1-6, with a tentative D call TRBD1 (5 bases). The CDR3 extends over 14 amino acids. V lost 5 bases, J lost 9 bases, and 14 bases lay in between. Germline V gene data show CDR1 as MNHNY and CDR2 as SVGAGI (reference sequence). The CDR3 here is CASSQTVYVSPLHF. The CDR3 DNA reads as TGTGCCAGCAGTCAGACAGTTTATGTTTCACCCCTCCACTTT.

In this sample, this clone turned up a few times. The chain employs TRBV28 and TRBJ1-1, with a weak D call TRBD1 (5 bases). CDR1 MDHEN and CDR2 SYDVKM come from the germline V gene. The V end lost 4 bases, the J end lost 3 bases, and 12 bases lay between the germline ends. The CDR3 is made up of 14 amino acids. The CDR3 region has the DNA TGTGCCAGCAGTTCGGGGGGGTCTTACACTGAAGCTTTCTTT. Translated: CASSSGGSYTEAFF.

The gene calls are TRBV5-4 and TRBJ1-2, with D unclear. The CDR3 is 14 amino acids. Germline lookup yields CDR1 SGHNT and CDR2 YYREEE (reference sequence). V lost 4 bases and J lost 8, with 18 bases in between. The CDR3 coding sequence is TGTGCCAGCAGCCCCGTGGGCCAAACCGACGGCTACACCTTC. Protein sequence: CASSPVGQTDGYTF.

The rearrangement uses TRBV15 and TRBJ2-2, with TRBD2 matching 10 bases. CDR1 is LNHNV, CDR2 YYDKDF, per germline (reference sequence). The CDR3 totals 18 residues. J lost 4 bases, V lost 1 base, and 9 bases had no gene match. DNA of the CDR3: TGTGCCACCAGCAGAGCAAGCGGGAGGGCCTCTTTCACCGGGGAGCTGTTTTTT. Translating gives CATSRASGRASFTGELFF.

This clone was detected only a few times. This chain connects TRBV5-1 to TRBJ2-5; 9 nucleotides agree with TRBD1. The CDR3 runs to 15 residues. V lost 1 base, J lost 2 bases, and 3 bases stayed unmatched. Germline lookup yields CDR1 SGHRS and CDR2 YFSETQ. The CDR3 loop reads CASSLQQGAQETQYF. The CDR3 DNA follows: TGCGCCAGCAGCTTGCAACAGGGGGCTCAAGAGACCCAGTACTTC.

The V and J genes are TRBV7-2 and TRBJ2-3, with 10 bases lining up with TRBD1. V dropped 7 bases and J dropped 0; count of bases not matched to a gene: 10. From germline, CDR1 is SGHTA and CDR2 FQGNSA. The CDR3 covers 17 residues. DNA for the CDR3: TGTGCCAGCAACAGAGACAGGGGGCGGGTGAGCACAGATACGCAGTATTTT. Protein sequence: CASNRDRGRVSTDTQYF.

The V and J genes are TRBV27 and TRBJ2-4; D perhaps matches TRBD1 (5 bases). Trimming took off 1 base at V and 2 bases at J, with 12 bases between the two ends. CDR3 length: 16 residues. Germline values: CDR1 MNHEY, CDR2 SMNVEV (reference sequence). The CDR3 region has the DNA TGTGCCAGCAGTTTATATGCAGGGTCGACCAAAAACATTCAGTACTTC. It translates to CASSLYAGSTKNIQYF.

V usage is TRBV11-3 and J usage is TRBJ2-3; D gene uncertain. The CDR3 is made up of 14 amino acids. Germline-derived CDR1 and CDR2 are SGHNT and YENEEA. Trimming took off 0 bases at V and 2 bases at J, with 6 bases between the two ends. CDR3 loop: CASSLELPTDTQYF. CDR3 DNA: TGTGCCAGCAGCTTAGAACTCCCCACAGATACGCAGTATTTT.

The rearrangement uses TRBV15 and TRBJ2-1, with 8 bases identical to TRBD2. Germline CDR1 reads LNHNV; CDR2 reads YYDKDF (reference sequence). V was pared by 4 bases and J by 6 bases, with 8 bases of the junction left unmatched. The CDR3 is 15 residues long. CDR3 amino acids: CATSTPRGGSNEQFF. The CDR3, as DNA: TGTGCCACCAGCACCCCCCGGGGGGGCAGCAATGAGCAGTTCTTC.

J is TRBJ2-1 and V is TRBV4-1, with TRBD2 matching over 10 bases. Germline V lookup: CDR1 MGHRA, CDR2 YSYEKL. J gave up 12 bases and V 4 bases, and 9 bases lay outside the gene matches. The CDR3 extends over 14 amino acids. The CDR3 here is CASSPEPGLARQFF. CDR3 DNA: TGCGCCAGCAGCCCCGAACCGGGACTAGCGAGGCAGTTCTTC.

The sample holds one count of this clone. The V gene is TRBV28, the J gene TRBJ1-3; D not resolved. The germline gives CDR1 MDHEN, CDR2 SYDVKM. The CDR3 sequence is 14 residues long. Trimming removed 7 bases at V and 0 bases at J, with 10 bases between. The CDR3: CASIPGSSGNTIYF. The CDR3, as DNA: TGTGCCAGCATCCCGGGAAGCTCTGGAAACACCATATATTTT. Full variable domain (remainder filled in from reference TRBV28 and TRBJ1-3): DVKVTQSSRYLVKRTGEKVFLECVQDMDHENMFWYRQDPGLGLRLIYFSYDVKMKEKGDIPEGYSVSREKKERFSLILESASTNQTSMYLCASIPGSSGNTIYFGEGSWLTVV.

V is TRBV10-1 and J is TRBJ2-1, with 11 bases matching TRBD2. Germline V gene data show CDR1 as WNHNN and CDR2 as SYGVQD (reference sequence). The CDR3 sequence is 17 residues long. J was trimmed by 8 bases and V by 6 bases; bases with no gene match: 15. CDR3 nucleotides: TGCGCCAGCAGCCAGCCTCCAATAGCGGGAGGGTCCGATGAGCAGTTCTTC. Its protein product is CASSQPPIAGGSDEQFF.

The chain couples TRBV9 to TRBJ1-2; possibly TRBD1 for D (6 bases). Trimming pared 4 bases from V and 1 base from J, leaving 17 bases between. The germline V gene has CDR1 SGDLS and CDR2 YYNGEE. The CDR3 is 16 amino acids. Here the CDR3 DNA reads TGTGCCAGCAGCCCCGGAGGCAGGGGCGATAACTATGGCTACACCTTC. It yields the protein CASSPGGRGDNYGYTF.

The rearrangement joins TRBV6-6 to TRBJ2-2; 9 positions match TRBD1. Germline V gene lookup returns CDR1 MNHNY and CDR2 SVGAGI (reference sequence). The CDR3 length is 16 residues. After removal of 2 bases from V and 5 bases from J, the junction contained 6 bases not matched to a gene. DNA for the CDR3: TGTGCCAGCAGTTACGGAAGGACAGGGGAGACCGGGGAGCTGTTTTTT. Residues: CASSYGRTGETGELFF.

This clone was counted between two and nine times. The chain has TRBV15 and TRBJ2-1; 10 bases fit TRBD1. CDR3 size: 15 residues. J lost 7 bases, V lost 6 bases, and 9 bases had no gene match. The V gene's germline CDR1 is LNHNV and CDR2 YYDKDF (reference sequence). The DNA for the CDR3 is TGTGCCACCAGGGAAAGACAGGGGGCTAGGAATGAGCAGTTCTTC. Its translation: CATRERQGARNEQFF.

This clone was counted a few times. The gene calls are TRBV19 and TRBJ1-6, with a tentative D call TRBD1 (5 bases). With 3 bases removed from V and 10 bases from J, the gap between germline ends came to 13 bases. Per germline, CDR1 LNHDA and CDR2 SQIVND (reference sequence). The CDR3 contains 14 residues. CDR3: CASSILQGNSPLHF. In DNA, the CDR3 is TGTGCCAGTAGTATCTTGCAGGGAAACTCACCCCTCCACTTT.

The V call is TRBV27, the J call TRBJ1-4; TRBD1 matches at 7 bases. J lost 3 bases, V lost 8 bases, and 9 bases had no gene match. The CDR3 has 15 residues. The germline V gene has CDR1 MNHEY and CDR2 SMNVEV (reference sequence). The CDR3 reads CASGKQGGSNEKLFF. CDR3 DNA sequence: TGTGCCAGCGGGAAACAAGGGGGCTCTAATGAAAAACTGTTTTTT. The complete variable domain, with remaining parts taken from reference TRBV27 and TRBJ1-4, reads EAQVTQNPRYLITVTGKKLTVTCSQNMNHEYMSWYRQDPGLGLRQIYYSMNVEVTDKGDVPEGYKVSRKEKRNFPLILESPSPNQTSLYFCASGKQGGSNEKLFFGSGTQLSVL.